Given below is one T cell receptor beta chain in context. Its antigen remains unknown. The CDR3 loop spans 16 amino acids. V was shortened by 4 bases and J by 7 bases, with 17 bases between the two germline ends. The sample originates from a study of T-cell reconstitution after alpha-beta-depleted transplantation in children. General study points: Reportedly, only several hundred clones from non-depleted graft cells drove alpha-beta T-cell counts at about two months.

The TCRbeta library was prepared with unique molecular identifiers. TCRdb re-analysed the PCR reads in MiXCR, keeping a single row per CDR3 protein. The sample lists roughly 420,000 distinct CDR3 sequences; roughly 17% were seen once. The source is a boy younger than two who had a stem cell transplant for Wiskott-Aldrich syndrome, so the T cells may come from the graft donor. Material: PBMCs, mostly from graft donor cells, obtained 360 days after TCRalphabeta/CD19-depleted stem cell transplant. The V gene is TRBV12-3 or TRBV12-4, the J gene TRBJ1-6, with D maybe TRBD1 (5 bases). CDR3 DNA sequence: TGTGCCAGCAGTTCCCGGGCCCGACCAGGGAATTCACCCCTCCACTTT. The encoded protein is CASSSRARPGNSPLHF.